The T cell receptor beta chain described here comes from a study of PD-L1 blockade in urothelial cancer. The overall study: Starting around 2014, patients were given atezolizumab (1,200 mg intravenously every 3 weeks). Researchers looked at the blood 3 weeks (second dose) and 6 weeks after treatment began. T cells numbered a median of around 150,000 in the blood samples.

Germline-derived CDR1 and CDR2 are GTSNPN and SVGIG (reference sequence). V was cut by 3 bases and J by 5 bases, with 11 bases left in between. The CDR3 spans 13 residues. Noted time point: pretreatment peripheral blood. Sampling of each patient yielded between 1 and 8 specimens, collected pretreatment and on-treatment. Clones were read by immunoSEQ multiplex PCR, and TCRdb kept only the in-frame ones, dropping some. The data contain tens of thousands of clones, about 82% of them singletons. This sample comprised PBMCs, obtained around atezolizumab (anti-PD-L1) treatment. This TCR came from a man between 40 and 49 years old with urothelial cancer. The rearrangement joins TRBV30 to TRBJ1-5, with D possibly TRBD1 on 6 matching bases. This CDR3 is CAWSSYRDQPQHF. The CDR3 coding sequence is TGTGCCTGGAGCTCTTACAGGGATCAGCCCCAGCATTTT.